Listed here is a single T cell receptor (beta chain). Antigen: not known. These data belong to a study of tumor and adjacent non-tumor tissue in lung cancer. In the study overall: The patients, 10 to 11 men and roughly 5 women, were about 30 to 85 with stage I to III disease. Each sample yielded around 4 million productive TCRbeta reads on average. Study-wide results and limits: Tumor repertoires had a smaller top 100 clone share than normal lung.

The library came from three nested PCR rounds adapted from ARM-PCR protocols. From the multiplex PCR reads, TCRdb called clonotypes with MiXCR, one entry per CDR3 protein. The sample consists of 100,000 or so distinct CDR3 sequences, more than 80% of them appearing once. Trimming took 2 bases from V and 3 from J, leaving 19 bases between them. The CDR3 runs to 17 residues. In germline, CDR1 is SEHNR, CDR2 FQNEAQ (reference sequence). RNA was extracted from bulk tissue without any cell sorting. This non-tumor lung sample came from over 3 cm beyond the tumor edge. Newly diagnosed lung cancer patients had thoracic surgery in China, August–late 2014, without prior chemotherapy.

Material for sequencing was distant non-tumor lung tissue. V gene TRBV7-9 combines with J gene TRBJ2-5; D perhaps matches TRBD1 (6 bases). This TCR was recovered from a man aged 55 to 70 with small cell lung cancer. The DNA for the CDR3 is TGTGCCAGCAGCTTACCAGGGTCAGGGGCAGGAAAAGAGACCCAGTACTTC. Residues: CASSLPGSGAGKETQYF.